These 22 T cell receptor beta chains were sequenced from one sample in a study of OX40 agonist ivuxolimab in advanced cancers. Generated by immunoSEQ multiplex PCR, the TCRdb table keeps only in-frame clones and is missing some. This sample has approximately 60,000 clones; roughly 87% occur once, and the top ten carry under 0.5%. Sequences were derived from CD4+ or CD8+ T cells sorted from blood, sampled in a trial of the OX40 agonist ivuxolimab. Source of these receptors: an adult with an advanced solid tumor such as melanoma, head and neck, liver or kidney cancer.

The CDR3 reads CASSSRGARGETQYF. The CDR3 DNA is TGTGCCAGCAGTTCTAGGGGGGCAAGGGGAGAGACCCAGTACTTC. This rearrangement joins TRBV6-5 to TRBJ2-5; tentatively, D is TRBD1 or TRBD2 (6 bases each). Trimming removed 4 bases from V and 4 bases from J, with 16 bases in between. Germline V gives CDR1 MNHEY, CDR2 SVGAGI. This CDR3 is built from 15 residues.

The V gene is TRBV28, the J gene TRBJ2-6; TRBD1 matches 8 bases. Per the germline V gene, CDR1 is MDHEN and CDR2 is SYDVKM. This CDR3 comprises 20 residues. The trim removed 7 bases at V and 0 bases at J, leaving 17 bases unmatched. Written as DNA, the CDR3 is TGTGCCAGCACCCCTGCCGCCGGGGACAGGACTTACTCTGGGGCCAACGTCCTGACTTTC. It yields the protein CASTPAAGDRTYSGANVLTF.

This clone was seen a handful of times. CDR3 in amino acids: CASGEPLRRTSSGANVLTF. Here the CDR3 DNA reads TGCGCCAGCGGGGAGCCCCTCCGGAGAACCAGCTCTGGGGCCAACGTCCTGACTTTC. This chain uses TRBV5-1 with TRBJ2-6; possible D gene TRBD2, 5 bases. V lost 7 bases, J lost 0 bases, and 23 bases lay in between. The V gene's germline CDR1 is SGHRS and CDR2 YFSETQ. This CDR3 comprises 19 residues.

In nucleotides, the CDR3 is TGCGCCAGCAGTGAACCTCATCCCGCAGATACGCAGTATTTT. It codes for CASSEPHPADTQYF. The rearrangement links TRBV10-1 to TRBJ2-3, with D unclear. The CDR3 sequence is 14 residues long. V was cut by 3 bases and J by 4 bases, with 11 bases left in between. Germline-derived CDR1 and CDR2 are WNHNN and SYGVQD (reference sequence).

The V and J genes are TRBV11-2 and TRBJ1-1, with D perhaps matching TRBD1 (5 bases). V lost 2 bases and J lost 4, with 20 bases in between. This CDR3 has 17 amino acids. From germline, CDR1 is SGHAT and CDR2 FQNNGV. CDR3 DNA sequence: TGTGCCAGCAGCTTAATGTGGCGGGGCGCGTGGGGCACTGAAGCTTTCTTT. As protein: CASSLMWRGAWGTEAFF.

For the CDR3, the DNA is TGTGCCAGCAGCCAACGACTACCTCAAGAGACCCAGTACTTC. This gives the protein CASSQRLPQETQYF. The chain links TRBV6-1 to TRBJ2-5; tentative D call: TRBD2 (5 bases). CDR1 is MNHNS, CDR2 SASEGT, per germline. CDR3 length equals 14 residues. Deletions cut 6 bases from V and 2 bases from J, with 13 bases between.

This clone showed up just a few times. The chain combines TRBV4-3 with TRBJ1-2, with 7 bases lining up with TRBD1. J was trimmed by 1 base and V by 0 bases; bases with no gene match: 11. This CDR3 is built from 18 residues. CDR1 is LGHNA, CDR2 YSLEER, per germline. The CDR3 bases are TGCGCCAGCAGCCAAGATAATAGGGGACAGTCGCTTAACTATGGCTACACCTTC. It codes for CASSQDNRGQSLNYGYTF.

V and J are TRBV13 and TRBJ2-1, with 8 bases lining up with TRBD2. The junction had 7 bases not matched to a gene; V was cut back by 6 bases and J by 3 bases. From germline, CDR1 is PRHDT and CDR2 FYEKMQ (reference sequence). There are 15 residues in the CDR3. The CDR3 DNA follows: TGTGCCAGCAGTCGCTCGGGGGGGTTCTACAATGAGCAGTTCTTC. Translating gives CASSRSGGFYNEQFF.

V gene TRBV19 combines with J gene TRBJ2-7; 8 bases are shared with TRBD2. V lost 4 bases to trimming and J lost 6 bases; unmatched junction nucleotides: 8. CDR3 length: 14 residues. Looked up from germline, CDR1 is LNHDA and CDR2 is SQIVND (reference sequence). The CDR3 DNA follows: TGTGCCAGTAGTAGGGGACTAGAGCATACCGAGCAGTACTTC. Translated, it gives CASSRGLEHTEQYF.

The chain couples TRBV5-6 to TRBJ2-7, with D possibly matching TRBD1 (5 bases). V was clipped by 4 bases and J by 8 bases, with 10 bases between them. Germline V CDR1 and CDR2: SGHDT, YYEEEE. The CDR3 is 11 residues long. CDR3: CASSPDRKQYF. CDR3 sequence (DNA): TGTGCCAGCAGCCCAGACAGAAAGCAGTACTTC.

V is TRBV5-5 and J is TRBJ1-5, with D possibly TRBD1 on 6 matching bases. Germline CDR1 SGHKS, CDR2 YYEKEE (reference sequence). There are 16 residues in the CDR3. The ends were cut back, 4 bases at V and 1 base at J, with 15 bases in the middle. CDR3 bases: TGTGCCAGCAGCGCCCGGCTGGGGGCGAGCAATCAGCCCCAGCATTTT. It codes for CASSARLGASNQPQHF.

The CDR3 sequence: CASSSRGDTEAFF. The CDR3 coding sequence is TGTGCCAGCAGCTCTCGGGGGGACACTGAAGCTTTCTTT. V is TRBV11-2 and J is TRBJ1-1; TRBD1 might be the D (5 bases). Trimming stripped 4 bases from V and 3 bases from J, with 9 bases between. This CDR3 region has 13 residues. The germline V gene encodes CDR1 SGHAT and CDR2 FQNNGV.

The chain is built from TRBV5-1 and TRBJ1-4, with TRBD1 matching over 7 bases. In germline, CDR1 is SGHRS, CDR2 YFSETQ. With V trimmed by 4 bases and J by 0 bases, 3 bases remained unmatched. The CDR3 runs to 15 residues. CDR3 sequence: CASSPQGATNEKLFF. CDR3 bases: TGCGCCAGCAGCCCGCAGGGGGCAACTAATGAAAAACTGTTTTTT. Full variable domain (missing parts from reference TRBV5-1 and TRBJ1-4): KAGVTQTPRYLIKTRGQQVTLSCSPISGHRSVSWYQQTPGQGLQFLFEYFSETQRNKGNFPGRFSGRQFSNSRSEMNVSTLELGDSALYLCASSPQGATNEKLFFGSGTQLSVL.

The genes are TRBV11-2 and TRBJ2-5, with D maybe TRBD1 (5 bases). The germline V gene encodes CDR1 SGHAT and CDR2 FQNNGV. The CDR3 has 16 residues. The germline V and J ends were trimmed by 5 bases and 0 bases, with 16 bases remaining between them. The CDR3 nucleotides are TGTGCCAGCAGCCTCGGAGCGACAGAGTACCAAGAGACCCAGTACTTC. Translated: CASSLGATEYQETQYF. The full variable domain, rest sourced from reference TRBV11-2 and TRBJ2-5, is EAGVAQSPRYKIIEKRQSVAFWCNPISGHATLYWYQQILGQGPKLLIQFQNNGVVDDSQLPKDRFSAERLKGVDSTLKIQPAKLEDSAVYLCASSLGATEYQETQYFGPGTRLLVL.

A single count supports this clone. The genes are TRBV4-3 and TRBJ1-2; no reliable D call. V lost 0 bases and J 4 bases, leaving 12 bases between the germline ends. Germline CDR1 reads LGHNA; CDR2 reads YSLEER. The CDR3 is 15 amino acids. The CDR3 region has the DNA TGCGCCAGCAGCCAAGATAATGACGGCCTCTATGGCTACACCTTC. Its translation is CASSQDNDGLYGYTF.

This clone was seen a handful of times. The V gene is TRBV29-1, the J gene TRBJ1-2; 11 bases line up with TRBD1. The CDR3 runs to 11 residues. Looked up from germline, CDR1 is SQVTM and CDR2 is ANQGSEA. V lost 6 bases, J lost 7 bases, and 1 base stayed unmatched. CDR3 residues: CSVDRGLGYTF. The DNA for the CDR3 is TGCAGCGTGGACAGGGGGCTTGGCTACACCTTC.

The rearrangement links TRBV19 to TRBJ1-5, with D perhaps matching TRBD1 (5 bases). The CDR3 sequence is 18 residues long. The V end lost 0 bases, the J end lost 7 bases, and 22 bases lay between the germline ends. Germline CDR1 LNHDA, CDR2 SQIVND (reference sequence). The CDR3 is CASSIDQHRMSLPQPQHF. The CDR3 nucleotides are TGTGCCAGTAGTATAGATCAACACAGGATGAGCCTGCCCCAGCCCCAGCATTTT.

The chain uses TRBV10-2 and TRBJ1-2; no clear D. Germline V CDR1 and CDR2: WSHSY, SAAADI. The V end lost 4 bases, the J end lost 12 bases, and 15 bases lay between the germline ends. There are 12 residues in the CDR3. Written as DNA, the CDR3 is TGCGCCAGCAGTGGAAGGGTTCGAGGCCACACCTTC. This encodes CASSGRVRGHTF.

The chain links TRBV19 to TRBJ2-7, with 8 bases lining up with TRBD1. With 5 bases clipped from V and 3 bases from J, the junction kept 12 bases outside the gene matches. The CDR3 contains 16 residues. CDR1 is LNHDA and CDR2 is SQIVND in the germline V gene (reference sequence). The CDR3 nucleotides read TGTGCCAGTAGTTTCACCGGGACAGGATTTCTCTACGAGCAGTACTTC. This translates into CASSFTGTGFLYEQYF. The full variable domain, its missing parts supplied by reference TRBV19 and TRBJ2-7, is DGGITQSPKYLFRKEGQNVTLSCEQNLNHDAMYWYRQDPGQGLRLIYYSQIVNDFQKGDIAEGYSVSREKKESFPLTVTSAQKNPTAFYLCASSFTGTGFLYEQYFGPGTRLTVT.

This chain links TRBV30 with TRBJ1-1, with D uncertain. V lost 2 bases and J lost 4, with 11 bases in between. Germline-derived CDR1 and CDR2 are GTSNPN and SVGIG (reference sequence). The CDR3 has 13 amino acids. CDR3 bases: TGTGCCTGGAGTTGGGTCCAGCCCACTGAAGCTTTCTTT. It translates to CAWSWVQPTEAFF.

The chain has TRBV27 and TRBJ2-3, with D maybe TRBD1 (7 bases). The CDR3 is made up of 17 amino acids. V was trimmed by 1 base and J by 1 base, leaving 15 bases between them. Germline-derived CDR1 and CDR2 are MNHEY and SMNVEV (reference sequence). The CDR3 bases are TGTGCCAGCAGTTTATTCGGGCAGGGGGGAGGCACAGATACGCAGTATTTT. Translation gives CASSLFGQGGGTDTQYF.

The V and J genes are TRBV19 and TRBJ1-5; 7 bases are a match to TRBD1. From germline, CDR1 is LNHDA and CDR2 SQIVND (reference sequence). The CDR3 is made up of 12 amino acids. V gave up 8 bases and J gave up 6 bases; unmatched junction bases: 4. CDR3 sequence (DNA): TGTGCCAGTGCAGGGGGTCTTCAGCCCCAGCATTTT. It translates to CASAGGLQPQHF.